Presented here are 29 T cell receptor beta chains from one specimen sequenced in a study of T cell responses to AZD1222 COVID-19 vaccine. Measured with immunoSEQ multiplex PCR; TCRdb has only the in-frame clones, and not every one. The sample records over 70,000 clones, around nine tenths being singletons. The source was peripheral blood, collected 28 days after the second AZD1222 dose. Receptor source: an adult who received the AZD1222 COVID-19 vaccine.

The chain combines TRBV30 with TRBJ2-4; 7 bases match TRBD1. Germline assignment: CDR1 GTSNPN and CDR2 SVGIG (reference sequence). This CDR3 is built from 15 residues. The V gene end was trimmed by 4 bases and the J gene end by 6 bases; junction bases not matched to a gene: 12. The CDR3 region is CAWNSPVRGINIQYF. As DNA, the CDR3 is TGTGCCTGGAATTCCCCGGTCAGGGGGATAAACATTCAGTACTTC.

The chain uses TRBV9 and TRBJ1-1; D is unclear. V was trimmed by 1 base and J by 0 bases, leaving 16 bases between them. Germline V lookup: CDR1 SGDLS, CDR2 YYNGEE. CDR3 length: 17 residues. CDR3 sequence reads: CASSVSNGLAMNTEAFF. The CDR3 DNA is TGTGCCAGCAGCGTAAGCAACGGACTCGCGATGAACACTGAAGCTTTCTTT.

The chain couples TRBV7-3 to TRBJ2-3, with 9 nucleotides matching TRBD2. The CDR3 contains 14 residues. The V gene end was trimmed by 3 bases and the J gene end by 7 bases; junction bases not matched to a gene: 5. CDR1 SGHTA and CDR2 FQGTGA come from the germline V gene. The CDR3 sequence: CASSFGGGAYTQYF. The DNA for the CDR3 is TGTGCCAGCAGCTTCGGCGGGGGGGCCTATACGCAGTATTTT.

The V and J genes are TRBV7-9 and TRBJ2-3; D may be TRBD2 (6 bases). This CDR3 has 15 amino acids. Trimming cost V 3 bases and J 6 bases, with 16 bases left between them. From germline, CDR1 is SEHNR and CDR2 FQNEAQ (reference sequence). The CDR3 region has the DNA TGTGCCAGCAGCTTGGAGGGGACCGGGGCCGATACGCAGTATTTT. Translating gives CASSLEGTGADTQYF. The full variable domain, rest sourced from reference TRBV7-9 and TRBJ2-3, is DTGVSQNPRHKITKRGQNVTFRCDPISEHNRLYWYRQTLGQGPEFLTYFQNEAQLEKSRLLSDRFSAERPKGSFSTLEIQRTEQGDSAMYLCASSLEGTGADTQYFGPGTRLTVL.

CDR3 protein: CASSSSRRGESSGNTIYF. CDR3 nucleotide sequence: TGTGCCAGCAGCTCGAGCCGTCGGGGGGAAAGCTCTGGAAACACCATATATTTT. The rearrangement uses TRBV7-9 and TRBJ1-3; weak D call: TRBD1 (5 bases). The CDR3 contains 18 residues. V lost 4 bases, J lost 0 bases, and 19 bases lay in between. Germline V gene sequence: CDR1 SEHNR, CDR2 FQNEAQ (reference sequence).

This chain uses TRBV6-5 with TRBJ1-1; D unclear. Trimming shortened V by 4 bases and J by 0 bases, and 6 bases separated the two germline ends. Germline V gene sequence: CDR1 MNHEY, CDR2 SVGAGI. The CDR3 is made up of 13 amino acids. CDR3 in amino acids: CASSFTVNTEAFF. The CDR3 DNA follows: TGTGCCAGCAGTTTTACAGTGAACACTGAAGCTTTCTTT.

V gene TRBV5-1 combines with J gene TRBJ2-2, with 11 bases lining up with TRBD2. The junction had 6 bases not matched to a gene; V was cut back by 3 bases and J by 2 bases. The V gene's germline CDR1 is SGHRS and CDR2 YFSETQ. The CDR3 spans 17 residues. The CDR3 DNA reads as TGCGCCAGCAGCTACCCACTAGCGGGGGACAACACCGGGGAGCTGTTTTTT. It is translated as CASSYPLAGDNTGELFF.

This chain joins TRBV3-1 (or the pseudogene TRBV3-2) and TRBJ1-2; the D is unclear. The CDR3 loop spans 15 amino acids. Deletions cut 1 base from V and 2 bases from J, with 11 bases between. The germline CDR1 and CDR2 sequences are LGHDT and YNNKEL (reference sequence). This CDR3 is CASSQGASSNYGYTF. The CDR3 region has the DNA TGTGCCAGCAGCCAAGGAGCCAGTTCCAACTATGGCTACACCTTC.

The chain uses TRBV4-2 and TRBJ2-5; D uncertain. Germline V gene sequence: CDR1 LGHNA, CDR2 YNFKEQ. The V and J ends lost 0 bases and 7 bases respectively, with 15 bases between them. CDR3 length: 15 amino acids. The CDR3 sequence: CASSQDSGSIGTQYF. DNA of the CDR3: TGTGCCAGCAGCCAAGATTCTGGCTCGATCGGGACCCAGTACTTC.

DNA for the CDR3: TGTGCCATCACCCTGCAGGGGTGGAACGAGCAGTACGTC. It encodes CAITLQGWNEQYV. This rearrangement joins TRBV2 to TRBJ2-7, with a tentative D call TRBD1 (6 bases). Trimming left V 10 bases short and J 5 bases short, with 18 bases between. The length of the CDR3 is 13 residues. Germline V lookup: CDR1 SNHLY, CDR2 FYNNEI.

The CDR3 loop reads CASSIPGHINQPQHF. In nucleotides, the CDR3 is TGTGCCAGTAGTATTCCAGGACACATCAATCAGCCCCAGCATTTT. The chain couples TRBV19 to TRBJ1-5, with D possibly TRBD1 on 5 matching bases. This CDR3 is built from 15 residues. Between the trimmed V and J ends, which lost 3 bases and 3 bases, there was a span of 12 bases. CDR1 and CDR2 from the germline V gene are LNHDA and SQIVND (reference sequence).

The gene calls are TRBV6-5 and TRBJ2-2; a weak D match, TRBD1 (6 bases). CDR3 length: 14 residues. Deletions cut 5 bases from V and 3 bases from J, with 10 bases between. In germline, CDR1 is MNHEY, CDR2 SVGAGI. CDR3 sequence: CASSKQGDTGELFF. CDR3 coding DNA: TGTGCCAGCAGTAAACAGGGAGACACCGGGGAGCTGTTTTTT.

The genes are TRBV11-3 and TRBJ2-3, with D perhaps TRBD2 (6 bases). Germline V lookup: CDR1 SGHNT, CDR2 YENEEA. V lost 4 bases, J lost 7 bases, and 15 bases lay in between. The CDR3 runs 14 residues. The CDR3 sequence: CASSSGGATNTQYF. CDR3 sequence (DNA): TGTGCCAGCAGCTCGGGCGGGGCTACGAATACGCAGTATTTT.

The sample holds one count of this clone. The gene calls are TRBV7-8 and TRBJ2-1, with 10 bases lining up with TRBD2. V gave up 7 bases and J gave up 0 bases; unmatched junction bases: 6. This CDR3 comprises 16 residues. Germline V lookup: CDR1 SGHVS, CDR2 FQNEAQ. CDR3 in DNA: TGTGCCAGCACCCGAGCGGGGGGGAGCTCCTACAATGAGCAGTTCTTC. Amino acid sequence: CASTRAGGSSYNEQFF. Full variable domain (rest looked up from reference TRBV7-8 and TRBJ2-1): GAGVSQSPRYKVAKRGQDVALRCDPISGHVSLFWYQQALGQGPEFLTYFQNEAQLDKSGLPSDRFFAERPEGSVSTLKIQRTQQEDSAVYLCASTRAGGSSYNEQFFGPGTRLTVL.

This clone was recorded once. The J gene is TRBJ2-5, the V gene TRBV5-1, with D unresolved. This CDR3 spans 13 amino acids. Germline CDR1 and CDR2: SGHRS and YFSETQ. V was clipped by 2 bases and J by 4 bases, with 9 bases between them. CDR3 in amino acids: CASSFGARETQYF. CDR3 DNA sequence: TGCGCCAGCAGCTTCGGCGCCCGAGAGACCCAGTACTTC.

The rearrangement joins TRBV7-8 to TRBJ1-3; tentatively, D is TRBD1 (5 bases). Germline values: CDR1 SGHVS, CDR2 FQNEAQ. V dropped 5 bases and J dropped 8 bases, with 28 bases sitting between them. This CDR3 is 18 amino acids long. This CDR3 reads CASSLETAGALGVDTIYF. CDR3 DNA: TGTGCCAGCAGCCTCGAGACAGCCGGGGCATTGGGTGTCGACACCATATATTTT.

The rearrangement links TRBV19 to TRBJ2-2, with D unresolved. CDR1 is LNHDA and CDR2 is SQIVND in the germline V gene (reference sequence). V was clipped by 6 bases and J by 10 bases, with 18 bases between them. The CDR3 length is 14 residues. The DNA for the CDR3 is TGTGCCAGTAGGGACCAATTGACGGCCCCGGAGCTGTTTTTT. As protein: CASRDQLTAPELFF.

This chain links TRBV28 with TRBJ2-7; 9 bases line up with TRBD2. After removal of 3 bases from V and 5 bases from J, the junction contained 11 bases not matched to a gene. Germline CDR1 MDHEN, CDR2 SYDVKM. The CDR3 has 16 residues. This CDR3 is CASSFLKAGGSHEQYF. The CDR3 nucleotides are TGTGCCAGCAGTTTCCTCAAGGCGGGGGGGTCGCACGAGCAGTACTTC.

The V and J genes are TRBV12-5 and TRBJ1-1, with D perhaps TRBD1 (5 bases). This CDR3 spans 12 amino acids. CDR1 LGHNT and CDR2 FRNRAP come from the germline V gene. Trimming cost V 0 bases and J 11 bases, with 10 bases left between them. CDR3 sequence reads: CASGLVGVEAFF. The CDR3 coding sequence is TGTGCTAGTGGTTTGGTAGGGGTGGAGGCTTTCTTT.

J is TRBJ2-3 and V is TRBV18, with D perhaps given as TRBD1 or TRBD2 (6 bases each). CDR1 is KGHSH, CDR2 LQKENI, per germline. Trimming stripped 4 bases from V and 2 bases from J, with 16 bases between. The CDR3 extends over 16 amino acids. CDR3 DNA sequence: TGTGCCAGCTCACGCGGGACACTGGACGTCACAGATACGCAGTATTTT. This encodes CASSRGTLDVTDTQYF.

The rearrangement uses TRBV27 and TRBJ1-5; 10 nucleotides align to TRBD1. Per the germline V gene, CDR1 is MNHEY and CDR2 is SMNVEV (reference sequence). This CDR3 has 14 residues. Trimming removed 6 bases from V and 7 bases from J; junction bases left unmatched: 6. The CDR3 protein is CASSLGQGVQPQHF. DNA of the CDR3: TGTGCCAGCAGCTTAGGACAGGGGGTCCAGCCCCAGCATTTT.

This chain joins TRBV27 and TRBJ2-3, with 8 positions matching TRBD2. This CDR3 has 17 residues. Germline-derived CDR1 and CDR2 are MNHEY and SMNVEV (reference sequence). J was trimmed by 2 bases and V by 5 bases; bases with no gene match: 12. CDR3 sequence reads: CASSPNTQRGFTDTQYF. The CDR3 DNA reads TGTGCCAGCAGTCCCAATACCCAGCGGGGGTTCACAGATACGCAGTATTTT.

The chain is built from TRBV3-1 (or the pseudogene TRBV3-2) and TRBJ2-5, with a weak D call TRBD2 (5 bases). This CDR3 spans 15 amino acids. V gave up 4 bases and J gave up 0 bases, with 12 bases separating them. Germline lookup yields CDR1 LGHDT and CDR2 YNNKEL (reference sequence). CDR3 residues: CASSRHAGDQETQYF. CDR3 in DNA: TGTGCCAGCAGCCGCCACGCCGGGGACCAAGAGACCCAGTACTTC.

This chain links TRBV5-1 with TRBJ2-5, with TRBD1 matching over 8 bases. Germline V gene lookup returns CDR1 SGHRS and CDR2 YFSETQ. Trimming at V came to 4 bases and at J to 3 bases, leaving 5 bases not matched to a gene. The CDR3 runs to 14 residues. CDR3 DNA: TGCGCCAGCAGCCCCCAGGACAGGGAAGAGACCCAGTACTTC. It is translated as CASSPQDREETQYF.

This CDR3 reads CASSRDSFNEKLFF. In nucleotides, the CDR3 is TGCGCCAGCAGCCGCGACAGCTTTAATGAAAAACTGTTTTTT. J is TRBJ1-4 and V is TRBV5-1; maybe TRBD1 (5 bases). The CDR3 has 14 amino acids. V lost 4 bases, J lost 4 bases, and 11 bases lay in between. In germline, CDR1 is SGHRS, CDR2 YFSETQ. The full variable domain, rest sourced from reference TRBV5-1 and TRBJ1-4, is KAGVTQTPRYLIKTRGQQVTLSCSPISGHRSVSWYQQTPGQGLQFLFEYFSETQRNKGNFPGRFSGRQFSNSRSEMNVSTLELGDSALYLCASSRDSFNEKLFFGSGTQLSVL.

The chain employs TRBV19 and TRBJ2-2; D remains ambiguous. V shed 5 bases and J shed 4 bases, with 11 bases lying between them. CDR1 and CDR2 (germline): LNHDA, SQIVND (reference sequence). The CDR3 covers 14 residues. CDR3 protein: CASSGQVITGELFF. In DNA form, the CDR3 reads TGTGCCAGTAGTGGGCAGGTGATCACCGGGGAGCTGTTTTTT.

V usage is TRBV2 and J usage is TRBJ2-7, with D hard to call. The CDR3 contains 11 residues. The germline V and J ends were trimmed by 2 bases and 9 bases, with 8 bases remaining between them. CDR1 is SNHLY and CDR2 is FYNNEI in the germline V gene. DNA of the CDR3: TGTGCCAGCAGTGAAACGGACGGGCAGTACTTC. Translation gives CASSETDGQYF. Drawing the rest from reference TRBV2 and TRBJ2-7, the complete variable domain is EPEVTQTPSHQVTQMGQEVILRCVPISNHLYFYWYRQILGQKVEFLVSFYNNEISEKSEIFDDQFSVERPDGSNFTLKIRSTKLEDSAMYFCASSETDGQYFGPGTRLTVT.

V usage is TRBV7-9 and J usage is TRBJ1-2, with D unresolved. CDR1 is SEHNR and CDR2 is FQNEAQ in the germline V gene (reference sequence). V was shortened by 4 bases and J by 2 bases, with 11 bases between the two germline ends. The CDR3 is made up of 14 amino acids. CDR3 in DNA: TGTGCCAGCAGCTCAAAGGCCAGAAACTATGGCTACACCTTC. It yields the protein CASSSKARNYGYTF.

V is TRBV19 and J is TRBJ1-4; D not certain. CDR3 length: 14 amino acids. V gave up 6 bases and J gave up 6 bases, with 14 bases separating them. The germline V gene encodes CDR1 LNHDA and CDR2 SQIVND (reference sequence). For the CDR3, the DNA is TGTGCCAGTAGCCAAGAGACCGGGGATGAAAAACTGTTTTTT. Amino acid sequence: CASSQETGDEKLFF.